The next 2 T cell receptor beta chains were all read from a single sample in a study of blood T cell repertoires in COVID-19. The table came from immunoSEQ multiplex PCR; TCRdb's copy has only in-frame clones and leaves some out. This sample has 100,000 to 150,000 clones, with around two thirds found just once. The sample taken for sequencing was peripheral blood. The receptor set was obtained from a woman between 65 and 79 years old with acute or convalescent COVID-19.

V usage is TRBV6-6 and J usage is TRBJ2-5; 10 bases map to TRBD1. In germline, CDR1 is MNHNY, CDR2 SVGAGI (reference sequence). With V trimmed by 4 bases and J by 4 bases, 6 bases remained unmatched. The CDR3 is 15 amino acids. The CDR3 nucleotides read TGTGCCAGCAGTTTACGGACAGGGGGAACAGAGACCCAGTACTTC. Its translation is CASSLRTGGTETQYF.

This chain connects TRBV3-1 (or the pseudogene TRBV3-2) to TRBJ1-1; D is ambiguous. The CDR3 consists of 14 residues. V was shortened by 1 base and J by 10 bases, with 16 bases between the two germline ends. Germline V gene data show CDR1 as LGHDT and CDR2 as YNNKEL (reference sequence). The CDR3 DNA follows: TGTGCCAGCAGCCAAGTAGGAGGGCCGTCCGGAGCTTTCTTT. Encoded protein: CASSQVGGPSGAFF.